This T cell receptor (beta chain) was recorded in a study of blood T cell repertoires in COVID-19. The germline V gene has CDR1 MNHEY and CDR2 SMNVEV (reference sequence). This CDR3 has 14 residues. V lost 1 base and J lost 10, with 11 bases in between. Original methodology: Amplifying reference gene primers gave estimates of nucleated cell counts. Produced via immunoSEQ multiplex PCR; TCRdb's table is partial and in-frame only. Clone size and the V and J calls come from that table; the DNA yielded D and trimming. Here the sample spans some 340,000 clones, 83% being singletons. The gene calls are TRBV27 and TRBJ1-6, with unresolved D. The sequence was collected from a woman in her forties or fifties who had recovered from COVID-19. What was sequenced was PBMCs or T cells enriched from blood (not recorded which). The CDR3 here is CASSLWGGQSPLHF. The CDR3 DNA reads TGTGCCAGCAGTTTATGGGGAGGTCAGTCACCCCTCCACTTT.